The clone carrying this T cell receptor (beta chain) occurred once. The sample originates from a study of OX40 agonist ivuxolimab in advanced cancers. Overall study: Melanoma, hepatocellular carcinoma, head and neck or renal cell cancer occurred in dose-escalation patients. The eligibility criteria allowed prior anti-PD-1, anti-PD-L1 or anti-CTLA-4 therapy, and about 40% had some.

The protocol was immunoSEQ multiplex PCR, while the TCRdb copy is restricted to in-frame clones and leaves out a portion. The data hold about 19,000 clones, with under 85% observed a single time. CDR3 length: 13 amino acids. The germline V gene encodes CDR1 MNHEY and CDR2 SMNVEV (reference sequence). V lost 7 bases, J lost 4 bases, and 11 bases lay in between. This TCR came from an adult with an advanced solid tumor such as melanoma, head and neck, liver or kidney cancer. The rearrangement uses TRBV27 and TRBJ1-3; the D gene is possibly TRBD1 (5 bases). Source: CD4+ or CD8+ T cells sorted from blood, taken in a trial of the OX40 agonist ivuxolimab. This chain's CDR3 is CASTSGYGNTIYF. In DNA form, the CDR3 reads TGTGCCAGCACCTCAGGGTACGGAAACACCATATATTTT.